This is a list of T cell receptor beta chains from one sample in a study of T cell responses to AZD1222 COVID-19 vaccine. Data came from immunoSEQ multiplex PCR; TCRdb stores just in-frame clones and leaves some out. The sample records tens of thousands of clones, under 95% being singletons. The sequencing used peripheral blood, collected on day 0 of AZD1222 vaccination. The receptors derive from an adult in good health. The CDR3 runs from the conserved cysteine through the conserved F or W. The D gene is left open where the match is weak. Only some rows state a clone size, as once, few, many or a class for expanded clones.

CDR3,DNA,length,size,V,D,J
CASSRGKTNSGRLDF,TGTGCCAGCAGTCGGGGGAAGACGAACTCAGGGCGCCTCGACTTT,15,once,TRBV6-5,NA,TRBJ1-6
CASSLVGSPLWGYTF,TGTGCCAGCAGCTTAGTCGGGAGTCCTCTCTGGGGCTACACCTTC,15,NA,TRBV11-3,NA,TRBJ1-2
CASSLAPNQPQHF,TGTGCCAGCAGCTTAGCCCCGAATCAGCCCCAGCATTTT,13,NA,TRBV7-9,NA,TRBJ1-5
CASSRQGANTEAFF,TGTGCCAGCAGCCGACAGGGCGCGAACACTGAAGCTTTCTTT,14,NA,TRBV5-5,TRBD1,TRBJ1-1
CAISEPGQAVYEQYF,TGTGCCATCAGTGAGCCGGGACAGGCAGTGTACGAGCAGTACTTC,15,NA,TRBV10-3,TRBD1,TRBJ2-7
CATSQYFSRLNHNEQFF,TGTGCCACCTCTCAATATTTTTCCCGACTGAACCACAATGAGCAGTTCTTC,17,NA,TRBV24-1,NA,TRBJ2-1
CASSLWGVVGEQYF,TGTGCCAGCAGCTTATGGGGCGTGGTGGGCGAGCAGTACTTC,14,NA,TRBV7-6,NA,TRBJ2-7
CASSLGGVNEKLFF,TGCGCCAGCAGCCTGGGTGGCGTTAATGAAAAACTGTTTTTT,14,once,TRBV5-1,NA,TRBJ1-4
CASRRGQGNYNEQFF,TGTGCCAGCAGGAGAGGACAGGGGAACTACAATGAGCAGTTCTTC,15,NA,TRBV27,TRBD1,TRBJ2-1
CAVTWRTHSNYGYTF,TGTGCCGTCACGTGGAGGACACACTCTAACTATGGCTACACCTTC,15,NA,TRBV11-2,NA,TRBJ1-2
CASSAPLRGGYTF,TGTGCCAGCAGTGCCCCACTAAGGGGGGGCTACACCTTC,13,NA,TRBV2,NA,TRBJ1-2
CASSKDRGSTDTQYF,TGTGCCAGCAGCAAAGACAGGGGAAGCACAGATACGCAGTATTTT,15,NA,TRBV5-4,TRBD1,TRBJ2-3
CASTPVPTGTDTQYF,TGCGCCAGCACCCCCGTTCCGACGGGGACAGATACGCAGTATTTT,15,NA,TRBV5-1,NA,TRBJ2-3
CAPEEVGMRKGGEQYF,TGTGCCCCTGAGGAGGTCGGGATGAGGAAAGGTGGCGAGCAGTACTTC,16,NA,TRBV10-3,NA,TRBJ2-7
CASSLTGDRARTDTQYF,TGCGCCAGCAGCTTGACAGGGGATAGGGCAAGGACAGATACGCAGTATTTT,17,once,TRBV5-1,TRBD1,TRBJ2-3
CAWSSQETQYF,TGTGCCTGGAGTTCGCAGGAGACCCAGTACTTC,11,NA,TRBV30,NA,TRBJ2-5
CASSLDHGAGYNSPLHF,TGTGCCAGCAGCTTAGATCACGGGGCAGGGTATAATTCACCCCTCCACTTT,17,NA,TRBV11-3,NA,TRBJ1-6
CASSPSLTGTGRFYGYTF,TGTGCCAGCAGTCCTTCCTTAACCGGGACAGGGCGGTTCTATGGCTACACCTTC,18,NA,TRBV6-6,TRBD1,TRBJ1-2
CASSLEWWQPQHF,TGTGCCAGCAGCTTAGAATGGTGGCAGCCCCAGCATTTT,13,NA,TRBV7-8,NA,TRBJ1-5
CASTKEGGDSNQPQHF,TGTGCCAGCACAAAGGAGGGCGGAGATAGCAATCAGCCCCAGCATTTT,16,NA,TRBV18,NA,TRBJ1-5
CAFRSDRVTEAFF,TGTGCCTTCCGGTCAGACAGGGTCACTGAAGCTTTCTTT,13,NA,TRBV10-3,TRBD1,TRBJ1-1
CASSLAGQGGFTGELFF,TGCGCCAGCAGCTTGGCTGGGCAGGGGGGATTCACCGGGGAGCTGTTTTTT,17,NA,TRBV5-1,NA,TRBJ2-2
CASSHDSSPTEAFF,TGTGCCAGCAGCCACGACAGTTCCCCCACTGAAGCTTTCTTT,14,NA,TRBV11-3,NA,TRBJ1-1
CASSDLYEQYF,TGCGCCAGCAGTGATCTCTACGAGCAGTACTTC,11,few,TRBV10-2,NA,TRBJ2-7
CASRTGGRGTGELFF,TGTGCCAGCAGAACAGGGGGCCGAGGCACCGGGGAGCTGTTTTTT,15,few,TRBV11-2,TRBD1,TRBJ2-2
CASSEGTIDYEQYF,TGCGCCAGCAGTGAAGGGACTATCGACTACGAGCAGTACTTC,14,NA,TRBV10-1,TRBD2,TRBJ2-7
CATSDRPGQGGNYGYTF,TGTGCCACCAGTGACCGTCCGGGACAGGGGGGGAACTATGGCTACACCTTC,17,NA,TRBV24-1,TRBD1,TRBJ1-2
CASSQDYRDRGLNYGYTF,TGTGCCAGCAGCCAAGATTATAGGGATAGGGGGTTAAACTATGGCTACACCTTC,18,NA,TRBV4-2,NA,TRBJ1-2
CASSPQALTSYGYTF,TGTGCCAGCAGCCCTCAGGCCCTGACGAGCTATGGCTACACCTTC,15,NA,TRBV7-8,NA,TRBJ1-2
CASWIGNTEAFF,TGTGCCAGTTGGATTGGCAACACTGAAGCTTTCTTT,12,NA,TRBV27,NA,TRBJ1-1
CASSLGDRDTGELFF,TGTGCCAGCAGCTTGGGGGATAGGGACACCGGGGAGCTGTTTTTT,15,NA,TRBV5-6,NA,TRBJ2-2
CASTRTVRAGGEQFF,TGTGCCAGCACCCGAACGGTACGGGCTGGGGGTGAGCAGTTCTTC,15,NA,TRBV6-5,NA,TRBJ2-1
CASQSGAFF,TGTGCCAGCCAAAGTGGCGCTTTCTTT,9,NA,TRBV3-1/TRBV3-2,NA,TRBJ1-1
CASSLERKISYEQYF,TGTGCCAGCAGCTTGGAACGGAAAATATCCTACGAGCAGTACTTC,15,NA,TRBV5-5,NA,TRBJ2-7
CASSFYAGEDTIYF,TGTGCCAGCAGCTTTTACGCAGGCGAGGACACCATATATTTT,14,NA,TRBV5-6,NA,TRBJ1-3
CASSFRDSNDGYTF,TGTGCCAGCAGCTTTCGGGACAGCAACGATGGCTACACCTTC,14,NA,TRBV7-2,TRBD1,TRBJ1-2
CASSIGQAEQPQHF,TGTGCCAGTAGTATAGGGCAGGCAGAGCAGCCCCAGCATTTT,14,NA,TRBV19,NA,TRBJ1-5
CASSSLQGTGNTIYF,TGTGCCAGCAGCTCATTACAGGGGACTGGAAACACCATATATTTT,15,NA,TRBV11-3,TRBD1,TRBJ1-3
CASSLDIDTIYF,TGTGCCAGCAGCTTAGATATTGACACCATATATTTT,12,NA,TRBV11-2,NA,TRBJ1-3
CASSFVTEGEQFF,TGTGCCAGCAGTTTCGTCACGGAGGGTGAGCAGTTCTTC,13,once,TRBV12-3/TRBV12-4,NA,TRBJ2-1
CASSPIQETQYF,TGTGCCAGCAGCCCAATACAAGAGACCCAGTACTTC,12,NA,TRBV12-3/TRBV12-4,NA,TRBJ2-5
CASSLKRTGGWAGELFF,TGTGCCAGCAGCTTGAAGCGGACAGGGGGCTGGGCCGGGGAGCTGTTTTTT,17,NA,TRBV5-4,TRBD1,TRBJ2-2
CASSLRVPGTSFATNEKLFF,TGTGCCAGCAGCTTACGAGTTCCCGGGACATCCTTTGCAACTAATGAAAAACTGTTTTTT,20,NA,TRBV5-5,NA,TRBJ1-4
CASSQDGTLMGGDLNEQFF,TGTGCCAGCAGCCAAGATGGGACCCTGATGGGAGGGGACCTCAATGAGCAGTTCTTC,19,NA,TRBV3-1/TRBV3-2,TRBD2,TRBJ2-1
CAWSVSGVSGYTF,TGTGCCTGGAGTGTATCAGGGGTTAGCGGCTACACCTTC,13,NA,TRBV30,NA,TRBJ1-2
CASSEIPSGQPQHF,TGTGCCAGCAGTGAAATCCCCTCGGGGCAGCCCCAGCATTTT,14,NA,TRBV6-1,NA,TRBJ1-5
CASSIGLLAPNTEAFF,TGTGCCAGTAGTATAGGGCTACTGGCCCCAAACACTGAAGCTTTCTTT,16,NA,TRBV19,NA,TRBJ1-1
CASSFTGDTQYF,TGTGCCAGCAGCTTTACGGGAGATACGCAGTATTTT,12,NA,TRBV7-3,NA,TRBJ2-3
CAWSGSSEGPEQYF,TGTGCCTGGAGTGGGTCGAGTGAGGGGCCCGAGCAGTACTTC,14,once,TRBV30,NA,TRBJ2-7
CSVRTGSTGELFF,TGCAGCGTGAGGACAGGGAGCACCGGGGAGCTGTTTTTT,13,NA,TRBV29-1,TRBD1,TRBJ2-2
CASGESSGNTIYF,TGCGCCAGCGGGGAGAGCTCTGGAAACACCATATATTTT,13,NA,TRBV5-1,NA,TRBJ1-3
CASSQSGGAYNEQFF,TGTGCCAGCAGCCAGAGCGGGGGGGCCTACAATGAGCAGTTCTTC,15,NA,TRBV7-8,TRBD2,TRBJ2-1
CASSQGGWGQEQFF,TGTGCCAGCAGCCAAGGGGGGTGGGGGCAAGAGCAGTTCTTC,14,NA,TRBV4-2,NA,TRBJ2-1
CASSLQTEAFF,TGTGCCAGCAGTTTACAGACTGAAGCTTTCTTT,11,NA,TRBV12-3/TRBV12-4,NA,TRBJ1-1
CASSQIPGTTRGKLFF,TGTGCCAGCAGCCAAATCCCGGGCACGACGAGGGGAAAACTGTTTTTT,16,NA,TRBV7-2,NA,TRBJ1-4